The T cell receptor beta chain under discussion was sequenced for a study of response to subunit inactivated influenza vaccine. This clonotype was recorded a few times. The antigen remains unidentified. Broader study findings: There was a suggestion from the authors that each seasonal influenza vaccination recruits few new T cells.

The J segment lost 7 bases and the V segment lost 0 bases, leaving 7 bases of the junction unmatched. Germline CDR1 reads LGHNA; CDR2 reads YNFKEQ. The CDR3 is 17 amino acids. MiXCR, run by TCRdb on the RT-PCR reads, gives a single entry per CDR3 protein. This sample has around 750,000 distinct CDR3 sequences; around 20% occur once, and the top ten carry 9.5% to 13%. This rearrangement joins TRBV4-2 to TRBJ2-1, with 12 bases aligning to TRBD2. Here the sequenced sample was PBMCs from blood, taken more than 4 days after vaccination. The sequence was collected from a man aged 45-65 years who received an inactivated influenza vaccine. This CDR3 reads CASSQDFRTSGANEQFF. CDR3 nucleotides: TGTGCCAGCAGCCAAGATTTCCGGACTAGCGGGGCAAATGAGCAGTTCTTC.